The entry below gives a single T cell receptor beta chain sequence along with its context. These data are taken from a study of blood T cells in healthy people across ages. A second PCR of roughly 7 to 11 cycles used a sample-barcoded 5' primer and a J-beta primer mix. From the 5' RACE reads, TCRdb called clonotypes with MiXCR, one entry per CDR3 protein. The data show just under 550,000 distinct CDR3 sequences, with approximately 25% seen just once and 8.7% held by the top ten. This CDR3 region has 20 residues. CDR1 is LNHNV and CDR2 is YYDKDF in the germline V gene (reference sequence). The junction had 11 bases not matched to a gene; V was cut back by 3 bases and J by 0 bases. Separately, the same data were catalogued under a study of T cells of mothers and their children. This second study says: Researchers report slightly higher, though non-significant, overlap in related mother-child pairs than in unrelated pairs.

The chain uses TRBV15 and TRBJ2-1, with 13 bases that match TRBD2. The source material was blood. This receptor was obtained from a boy between 5 and 17 years old in good health. The chain's CDR3 is CATSRATSGGYFSSYNEQFF. CDR3 bases: TGTGCCACCAGCAGGGCGACTAGCGGGGGGTACTTTAGCTCCTACAATGAGCAGTTCTTC. Full variable domain (missing parts from reference TRBV15 and TRBJ2-1): DAMVIQNPRYQVTQFGKPVTLSCSQTLNHNVMYWYQQKSSQAPKLLFHYYDKDFNNEADTPDNFQSRRPNTSFCFLDIRSPGLGDTAMYLCATSRATSGGYFSSYNEQFFGPGTRLTVL.